This entry features one TCR beta chain sequence. Its antigen is not identified. This sample was included in a study of hypomethylating agent response in myelodysplastic syndrome. Whole-study context: Mean age was around 70 +/- 6 years; diploid cytogenetics predominated. Overall study findings and caveats: Non-responders showed more contracted clonotypes post-treatment, while responders showed more novel ones. Across all patients and within response groups, hypomethylating treatment left richness, diversity and clonality without significant change. Lack of age-matching between healthy donors and MDS patients could bias comparison.

The germline V and J ends were trimmed by 1 base and 0 bases, with 15 bases remaining between them. The germline gives CDR1 GTSNPN, CDR2 SVGIG (reference sequence). The CDR3 contains 17 residues. Clones were read by immunoSEQ multiplex PCR, and TCRdb kept only the in-frame ones, dropping some. The sample lists 10,000 to 11,000 clones, 83% occurring once. Sequencing used bone marrow, obtained before or after starting hypomethylating agent treatment for myelodysplastic syndrome (not recorded which). The TCR was taken from a human donor with myelodysplastic syndrome. The chain carries TRBV30 and TRBJ1-4, with D possibly TRBD1 on 6 matching bases. This CDR3 reads CAWSESGVGATNEKLFF. Here the CDR3 DNA reads TGTGCCTGGAGTGAGTCAGGGGTTGGAGCAACTAATGAAAAACTGTTTTTT. Supplemented by reference TRBV30 and TRBJ1-4, the full variable domain reads SQTIHQWPATLVQPVGSPLSLECTVEGTSNPNLYWYRQAAGRGLQLLFYSVGIGQISSEVPQNLSASRPQDRQFILSSKKLLLSDSGFYLCAWSESGVGATNEKLFFGSGTQLSVL.